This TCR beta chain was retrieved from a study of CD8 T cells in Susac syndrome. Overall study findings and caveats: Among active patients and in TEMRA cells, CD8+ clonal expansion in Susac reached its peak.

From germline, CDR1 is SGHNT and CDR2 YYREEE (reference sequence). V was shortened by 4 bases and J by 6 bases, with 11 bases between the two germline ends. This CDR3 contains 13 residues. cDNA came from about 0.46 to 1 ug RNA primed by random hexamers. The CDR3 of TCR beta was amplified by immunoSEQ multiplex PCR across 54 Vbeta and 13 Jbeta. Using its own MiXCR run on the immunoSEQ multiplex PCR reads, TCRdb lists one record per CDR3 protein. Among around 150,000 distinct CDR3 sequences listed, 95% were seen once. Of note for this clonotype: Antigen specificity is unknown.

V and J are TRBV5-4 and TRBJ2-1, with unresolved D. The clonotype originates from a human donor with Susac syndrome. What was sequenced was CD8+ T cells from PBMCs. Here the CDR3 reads CASSQGGGNEQFF. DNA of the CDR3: TGTGCCAGCAGCCAAGGCGGTGGCAATGAGCAGTTCTTC.